This T cell receptor beta chain was captured in a study of blood T cells in healthy people across ages. Through a sample-barcoded 5' primer and a J-beta primer mix, a second PCR was run for 7 to 11 cycles. One entry per CDR3 protein results from TCRdb running MiXCR on the 5' RACE reads. The sample lists over a million distinct CDR3 sequences; 35% to 50% were seen once. This clonotype was seen a handful of times. The CDR3 loop spans 14 amino acids. V was trimmed by 1 base and J by 1 base, leaving 8 bases between them. Per germline, CDR1 SGHRS and CDR2 YFSETQ. The source of this sequence is a woman aged 55-70 years in good health. The sequencing input was blood. The rearrangement links TRBV5-1 to TRBJ1-1; no clear D gene. Here the CDR3 reads CASSLIEGNTEAFF. CDR3 coding DNA: TGCGCCAGCAGCTTGATAGAGGGGAACACTGAAGCTTTCTTT.